This T cell receptor (beta chain) was profiled in a study of response to subunit inactivated influenza vaccine. TCRdb ran MiXCR on the RT-PCR reads and lists one entry per CDR3 protein. The sample has roughly 460,000 distinct CDR3 sequences, over 9.5% seen once. The CDR3 contains 18 residues. The germline CDR1 and CDR2 sequences are ENHRY and SYGVKD. J lost 4 bases, V lost 10 bases, and 15 bases had no gene match. The chain uses TRBV10-3 and TRBJ2-1; TRBD2 aligns across 14 bases. This receptor was obtained from a man in his forties or fifties who received an inactivated influenza vaccine. Sequenced material: PBMCs from blood, taken more than 35 days after vaccination. The CDR3, as DNA: TGTGCCACGAGTCCGGGACTAGCGGGAGTGGACCCATACAATGAGCAGTTCTTC. Translation gives CATSPGLAGVDPYNEQFF.